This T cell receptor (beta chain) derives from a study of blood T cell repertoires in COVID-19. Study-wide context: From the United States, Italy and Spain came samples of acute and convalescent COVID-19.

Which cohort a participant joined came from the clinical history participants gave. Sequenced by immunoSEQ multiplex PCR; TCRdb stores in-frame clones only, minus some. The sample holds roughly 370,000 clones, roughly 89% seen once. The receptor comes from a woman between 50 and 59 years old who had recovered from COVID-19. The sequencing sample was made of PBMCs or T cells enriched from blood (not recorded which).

The DNA for the CDR3 is TGTGCCAGCAGTTTGGGGGCCACTAACACCATATATTTT. Its translation: CASSLGATNTIYF. The gene calls are TRBV28 and TRBJ1-3, with D perhaps matching TRBD1 (6 bases). The germline CDR1 and CDR2 sequences are MDHEN and SYDVKM. V was trimmed by 3 bases and J by 7 bases, leaving 10 bases between them. The CDR3 is made up of 13 amino acids.